The rows below give T cell receptor beta chains drawn from one sample of a study of blood T cell repertoires in COVID-19. The method was immunoSEQ multiplex PCR; TCRdb's version includes in-frame clones alone and lacks a portion of them. This sample has about 180,000 clones, with about 80% found just once. The sequencing sample was made of PBMCs or T cells enriched from blood (not recorded which). The receptor source for this set is a man in his 60s who had been exposed to COVID-19. Each CDR3 is given with its conserved first and last residue. Each record gives: V gene, J gene, CDR3 length, clone size, D gene, CDR3 DNA, CDR3 protein. D genes are given only for firm matches. Only part of the rows carry a size: once, few, many, or a class if the clone is expanded.

TRBV18	TRBJ2-5	14	many	TRBD1	TGTGCCAGCTCATTGGGGACAGGCGGAGAGACCCAGTACTTC	CASSLGTGGETQYF
TRBV6-6	TRBJ2-2	16	NA	NA	TGTGCCAGCACCCCGACCGGGGGTACGAGTCCAGGGGAGCTGTTTTTT	CASTPTGGTSPGELFF
TRBV10-1	TRBJ2-2	15	once	TRBD1	TGCGCCAGCAGTGAAGGGACAGGGTACACCGGGGAGCTGTTTTTT	CASSEGTGYTGELFF
TRBV14	TRBJ1-2	14	once	NA	TGTGCCAGCAGCCAAAGAGGGGGTTACTATGGCTACACCTTC	CASSQRGGYYGYTF
TRBV7-2	TRBJ1-2	16	NA	NA	TGTGCCAGCAGCCCCGACCTAACAGGGCTCGGAAGTGGCTACACCTTC	CASSPDLTGLGSGYTF
TRBV19	TRBJ2-2	14	NA	NA	TGTGCCAGTAGCCAGGTTCGGGGATCCGGGGAGCTGTTTTTT	CASSQVRGSGELFF
TRBV29-1	TRBJ2-3	11	NA	NA	TGCAGCTTCCCTCGCGCAGATACGCAGTATTTT	CSFPRADTQYF
TRBV18	TRBJ2-7	14	few	TRBD1	TGTGCCAGCTCACTGTTGGGACAGGGGGGCGAGCAGTACTTC	CASSLLGQGGEQYF
TRBV3-1/TRBV3-2	TRBJ2-5	18	NA	TRBD2	TGTGCCAGCAGCCAAGATCCCCGGACTAGCGGGTCCAAAGAGACCCAGTACTTC	CASSQDPRTSGSKETQYF
TRBV2	TRBJ1-4	14	NA	TRBD1	TGTGCCAGCAACCCGGGACAGGGCTTTGAAAAACTGTTTTTT	CASNPGQGFEKLFF
TRBV4-1	TRBJ1-1	17	NA	TRBD1	TGCGCCAGCAGCCCTGAGCCCTCAGGGGGCTTGAACACTGAAGCTTTCTTT	CASSPEPSGGLNTEAFF
TRBV14	TRBJ2-1	16	few	NA	TGTGCCAGCAGCCATCGGCAGGGGTTACGGAACAATGAGCAGTTCTTC	CASSHRQGLRNNEQFF
TRBV10-3	TRBJ2-3	12	once	NA	TGTGCCATCAGTGAGTCTGCGGATACGCAGTATTTT	CAISESADTQYF
TRBV9	TRBJ2-7	15	once	TRBD2	TGTGCCAGCAGCGCGGGACTAGCGGCGGGCTACGAGCAGTACTTC	CASSAGLAAGYEQYF
TRBV12-2	TRBJ1-3	17	NA	NA	TGTGCAAGTCGCTTTATCGGCGGCGCTAGCTCTGGAAACACCATATATTTT	CASRFIGGASSGNTIYF
TRBV27	TRBJ2-7	14	NA	TRBD1	TGTGCCAGCAGTTTGGTTCAGGGGGCCTACGAGCAGTACTTC	CASSLVQGAYEQYF
TRBV6-4	TRBJ1-1	19	NA	NA	TGTGCCAGCAGTGACTCGGCAGAGTGGGAGGGGGGGTTGAACACTGAAGCTTTCTTT	CASSDSAEWEGGLNTEAFF
TRBV5-8	TRBJ1-3	14	NA	NA	TGTGCCAGCAGCAGGGACTTCTCTGGAAACACCATATATTTT	CASSRDFSGNTIYF
TRBV27	TRBJ1-2	16	NA	NA	TGTGCCAGCAGGGGGGGAGGCGGTCCCGCTAACTATGGCTACACCTTC	CASRGGGGPANYGYTF
TRBV5-1	TRBJ1-4	19	NA	NA	TGCGCCAGCAGCTTGGCTTCCCCTTCTCAGGGGACCGCGGATTTAGGACTGTTTTTT	CASSLASPSQGTADLGLFF
TRBV27	TRBJ2-7	15	once	NA	TGTGCCAGCAGTTTCCACAGGGCCAGCTCCTACGAGCAGTACTTC	CASSFHRASSYEQYF
TRBV28	TRBJ1-6	16	NA	TRBD1	TGTGCCAGCAGCTACCGGACAGGGGGCGGTAATTCACCCCTCCACTTT	CASSYRTGGGNSPLHF
TRBV29-1	TRBJ1-5	12	NA	NA	TGCAGCGCTGGACACCAGGATCAGCCCCAGCATTTT	CSAGHQDQPQHF
TRBV28	TRBJ1-1	11	NA	NA	TGTGCCAGCAGCACAGGGTCGTCAGCTTTCTTT	CASSTGSSAFF
TRBV19	TRBJ2-1	11	NA	NA	TGTGCCAGTAGTATCCGGGGTGAGCAGTTCTTC	CASSIRGEQFF
TRBV14	TRBJ1-2	14	NA	NA	TGTGCCAGCAGCCAGGGACTCTTGAACTATGGCTACACCTTC	CASSQGLLNYGYTF
TRBV7-9	TRBJ2-1	14	NA	NA	TGTGCCAGCAGCTTAGTGGGCGGGACCCATGAGCAGTTCTTC	CASSLVGGTHEQFF
TRBV12-3/TRBV12-4	TRBJ2-1	13	NA	TRBD2	TGTGCCACCGTAGCGGGCGGCTACAATGAGCAGTTCTTC	CATVAGGYNEQFF
TRBV27	TRBJ1-1	16	NA	TRBD1	TGTGCCAGCAGTCGAACTAACAGGGGGTGGGACACTGAAGCTTTCTTT	CASSRTNRGWDTEAFF
TRBV5-1	TRBJ2-1	16	NA	TRBD2	TGCGCCAGCAGCTGGGGGACTAGCGGGAGATGGAATGAGCAGTTCTTC	CASSWGTSGRWNEQFF
TRBV9	TRBJ2-3	16	NA	NA	TGTGCCAGCAGCCTTTTTGACAGATCTACGACAGATACGCAGTATTTT	CASSLFDRSTTDTQYF
TRBV5-1	TRBJ1-1	13	many	NA	TGCGCCAGCAGCTTGGGCCCGGGGACTGAAGCTTTCTTT	CASSLGPGTEAFF
TRBV10-3	TRBJ1-4	13	few	TRBD1	TGTGCCATCAGGGACAGGGGAGGGGAAAAACTGTTTTTT	CAIRDRGGEKLFF
TRBV9	TRBJ2-3	13	NA	TRBD1	TGTGCCAGCGGACAGGGGTTAGGGGATACGCAGTATTTT	CASGQGLGDTQYF
TRBV19	TRBJ1-2	13	NA	NA	TGTGCCAGTAGCCCCCGTTGGGGGCATGGCTACACCTTC	CASSPRWGHGYTF
TRBV10-3	TRBJ1-5	15	NA	NA	TGTGCCATCAGTGAGTCAAGGGGAGGGGGACAGCCCCAGCATTTT	CAISESRGGGQPQHF
TRBV3-1/TRBV3-2	TRBJ2-4	14	NA	NA	TGTGCCAGCAGCCAAGGGATCACCGCGGGCATTCAGTACTTC	CASSQGITAGIQYF
TRBV9	TRBJ2-7	13	many	TRBD1	TGTGCCAGCAGCCCCCGGACAGGGCGAGAGCAGTACTTC	CASSPRTGREQYF
TRBV29-1	TRBJ2-1	15	NA	TRBD2	TGCAGCGTTGGGAATCCGGGACTACGGGCGGGTGAGCAGTTCTTC	CSVGNPGLRAGEQFF
TRBV5-1	TRBJ2-1	17	NA	NA	TGCGCCAGCAGCAAGACAAGACGGACAGTTAAATACAATGAGCAGTTCTTC	CASSKTRRTVKYNEQFF
TRBV3-1/TRBV3-2	TRBJ2-7	18	NA	TRBD2	TGTGCCAGCAGCCAAGGTTTGGTACTAGCGGGAGTACCCTACGAGCAGTACTTC	CASSQGLVLAGVPYEQYF
TRBV6-2/TRBV6-3	TRBJ2-7	16	NA	TRBD1	TGTGCCAGCAGTTACGCGGGACAGGGGAGTGAGAACGAGCAGTACTTC	CASSYAGQGSENEQYF
TRBV3-1/TRBV3-2	TRBJ1-5	16	once	NA	TGTGCCAGCAGCCAAAATACCGGGATTCGCAATCAGCCCCAGCATTTT	CASSQNTGIRNQPQHF
TRBV2	TRBJ2-2	14	NA	NA	TGTGCCAGCATGGGGCAGGGTTACACCGGGGAGCTGTTTTTT	CASMGQGYTGELFF
TRBV5-4	TRBJ1-2	15	NA	NA	TGTGCCAGCAGCTGGACTTCAGGGGTACGCTATGGCTACACCTTC	CASSWTSGVRYGYTF
TRBV6-5	TRBJ1-2	13	NA	NA	TGTGCCAGCAGCGAGGGGGGGCGTCGTGGCTACACCTTC	CASSEGGRRGYTF
TRBV6-5	TRBJ2-1	16	NA	TRBD2	TGTGCCAGCAGTTACGACGCGGGAGGAGGGAACAATGAGCAGTTCTTC	CASSYDAGGGNNEQFF
TRBV10-3	TRBJ1-2	12	once	TRBD1	TGTGCCATCAGGGGACAGGGATATGGCTACACCTTC	CAIRGQGYGYTF